Below are 23 T cell receptor beta chains sequenced from a single sample in a study of cytomegalovirus exposure and HLA in healthy donors. 60 Vbeta and 13 Jbeta primers were used in PCR. The assay was immunoSEQ multiplex PCR, and TCRdb's table has in-frame clones only and misses some. The sample yields 140,000 to 150,000 clones, approximately 78% seen once. The sample comprised PBMCs. The receptors were gathered from a female donor in good health and CMV-seronegative.

The J gene is TRBJ2-3, the V gene TRBV6-5; 7 bases match TRBD2. CDR1 MNHEY and CDR2 SVGAGI come from the germline V gene. V was clipped by 5 bases and J by 5 bases; unmatched bases: 10. The CDR3 spans 15 residues. As DNA, the CDR3 is TGTGCCAGCAGTGGGGGTGGCGGGAGAATAGATACGCAGTATTTT. Protein product: CASSGGGGRIDTQYF.

As for this clone: The same CDR3 also results from other DNA sequences found in this sample. The chain joins TRBV27 to TRBJ2-3; 8 positions agree with TRBD1. Germline lookup yields CDR1 MNHEY and CDR2 SMNVEV (reference sequence). Trimming took 3 bases from V and 3 from J; bases not matched to a gene: 2. The CDR3 runs 14 residues. CDR3 residues: CASSFTGGTDTQYF. CDR3 sequence (DNA): TGTGCCAGCAGTTTCACAGGGGGAACAGATACGCAGTATTTT.

In its sample, this clone was seen once. The genes are TRBV6-1 and TRBJ2-1, with D possibly matching TRBD1 (5 bases). CDR1 and CDR2 from the germline V gene are MNHNS and SASEGT. Trimming pared 7 bases from V and 0 bases from J, leaving 13 bases between. This CDR3 region has 15 residues. The CDR3 spells CASTTDSSSYNEQFF. The CDR3, as DNA: TGTGCCAGCACTACCGACAGCAGCTCCTACAATGAGCAGTTCTTC.

The chain recombines TRBV9 with TRBJ2-2; no clear D gene. Per germline, CDR1 SGDLS and CDR2 YYNGEE. The length of the CDR3 is 15 residues. Trimming took off 0 bases at V and 3 bases at J, with 9 bases between the two ends. DNA for the CDR3: TGTGCCAGCAGCGTAGCTGGCAGTCACACCGGGGAGCTGTTTTTT. Its translation: CASSVAGSHTGELFF.

DNA of the CDR3: TGTGCCAGCAGTCAACAGGGGCGAAGGGATGGCTACACCTTC. This translates into CASSQQGRRDGYTF. The rearrangement joins TRBV2 to TRBJ1-2, with TRBD1 matching over 7 bases. The CDR3 is 14 amino acids. The junction had 9 bases not matched to a gene; V was cut back by 5 bases and J by 6 bases. The germline gives CDR1 SNHLY, CDR2 FYNNEI.

This chain uses TRBV5-8 with TRBJ1-6, with 7 bases that match TRBD1. Germline V gene sequence: CDR1 SGHTS, CDR2 YDEGEE. The V gene end was trimmed by 0 bases and the J gene end by 10 bases; junction bases not matched to a gene: 4. The CDR3 length is 14 residues. In DNA form, the CDR3 reads TGTGCCAGCAGCTTGGGACAGGGCCGCTCACCCCTCCACTTT. Its protein product is CASSLGQGRSPLHF. The whole variable domain, remainder taken from reference TRBV5-8 and TRBJ1-6, is EAGVTQSPTHLIKTRGQQATLRCSPISGHTSVYWYQQALGLGLQFLLWYDEGEERNRGNFPPRFSGRQFPNYSSELNVNALELEDSALYLCASSLGQGRSPLHFGNGTRLTVT.

The chain couples TRBV29-1 to TRBJ1-2; no firm D call. Germline V lookup: CDR1 SQVTM, CDR2 ANQGSEA. The CDR3 runs to 15 residues. V lost 0 bases to trimming and J lost 1 base, with 12 bases between them. The CDR3 loop reads CSVEELRQLNYGYTF. The CDR3 bases are TGCAGCGTTGAAGAACTCAGGCAGCTTAACTATGGCTACACCTTC.

The chain links TRBV18 to TRBJ1-2, with TRBD1 identical over 9 bases. The germline CDR1 and CDR2 sequences are KGHSH and LQKENI. The CDR3 length is 15 residues. Unmatched junction bases numbered 5, after V lost 4 bases and J lost 2 bases. The CDR3 loop is CASSLGQGSNYGYTF. The CDR3, as DNA: TGTGCCAGCTCACTAGGACAGGGGAGCAACTATGGCTACACCTTC.

The chain recombines TRBV15 with TRBJ1-5, with 7 bases identical to TRBD1. Germline lookup yields CDR1 LNHNV and CDR2 YYDKDF (reference sequence). The V segment lost 1 base and the J segment 6 bases; nucleotides outside the gene matches: 6. The CDR3 spans 15 residues. Written as DNA, the CDR3 is TGTGCCACCAGCAGAGCGACAGGGAGAGGTCAGCCCCAGCATTTT. Translated: CATSRATGRGQPQHF.

The chain couples TRBV28 to TRBJ2-7, with D maybe TRBD1 (6 bases). Trimming removed 4 bases from V and 1 base from J, with 11 bases in between. The CDR3 has 14 residues. Per the germline V gene, CDR1 is MDHEN and CDR2 is SYDVKM. The CDR3 DNA reads as TGTGCCAGCAGTTCTTCCGGACAGTCCTACGAGCAGTACTTC. Residues: CASSSSGQSYEQYF.

The chain uses TRBV30 and TRBJ2-2, with a possible D match to TRBD1 (5 bases). The CDR3 totals 11 residues. CDR1 GTSNPN and CDR2 SVGIG come from the germline V gene (reference sequence). V was cut by 3 bases and J by 7 bases, with 6 bases left in between. This chain's CDR3 is CAWRTVGELFF. For the CDR3, the DNA is TGTGCCTGGAGGACAGTCGGGGAGCTGTTTTTT.

The V gene is TRBV18, the J gene TRBJ2-3, with D uncertain. The V gene lost 8 bases and the J gene lost 0 bases, with 3 bases spanning the gap. This CDR3 has 11 amino acids. The V gene's germline CDR1 is KGHSH and CDR2 LQKENI. The CDR3 bases are TGTGCCAGCACAAGCACAGATACGCAGTATTTT. This translates into CASTSTDTQYF.

The chain employs TRBV4-1 and TRBJ2-7; D might be TRBD2 (6 bases). The V end was cut by 1 base, the J end by 2 bases, with 12 bases between. The CDR3 spans 15 residues. The germline CDR1 and CDR2 sequences are MGHRA and YSYEKL. The CDR3 bases are TGCGCCAGCAGCCAAGGAGGCCGGACTACCTACGAGCAGTACTTC. Its translation is CASSQGGRTTYEQYF.

Worth noting for this clone: A junction boundary mismatches the germline segment, possibly from a read error. This chain joins TRBV29-1 and TRBJ2-1, with TRBD1 matching over 7 bases. The CDR3 loop spans 15 amino acids. From germline, CDR1 is SQVTM and CDR2 ANQGSEA. DNA of the CDR3: TGCAGCGTTGCTAAGGTAGGGGGCGCAAGCAATGAGCAGCTCTTC. It yields the protein CSVAKVGGASNEQLF.

A few counts support this clone. The rearrangement joins TRBV30 to TRBJ1-2; a weak D match, TRBD1 (6 bases). The CDR3 has 11 amino acids. Germline V CDR1 and CDR2: GTSNPN, SVGIG (reference sequence). The chain's CDR3 is CAGGPNYGYTF. The CDR3 DNA is TGTGCGGGGGGGCCCAACTATGGCTACACCTTC.

The rearrangement uses TRBV6-6 and TRBJ1-4; the D gene is possibly TRBD1 (5 bases). The CDR3 has 12 amino acids. Germline V CDR1 and CDR2: MNHNY, SVGAGI (reference sequence). V lost 6 bases, J lost 8 bases, and 10 bases lay in between. The CDR3 sequence is CASRDSQEKLFF. The CDR3, as DNA: TGTGCCAGCAGAGACAGTCAGGAAAAACTGTTTTTT.

V usage is TRBV12-5 and J usage is TRBJ1-6; D unresolved. The V end lost 8 bases, the J end lost 5 bases, and 7 bases lay between the germline ends. The CDR3 length is 12 residues. Germline CDR1 is LGHNT and CDR2 is FRNRAP. The CDR3 protein is CASSHNNSPLHF. CDR3 nucleotides: TGTGCTAGTTCCCACAATAATTCACCCCTCCACTTT. Filled out from reference TRBV12-5 and TRBJ1-6, the complete variable domain reads DARVTQTPRHKVTEMGQEVTMRCQPILGHNTVFWYRQTMMQGLELLAYFRNRAPLDDSGMPKDRFSAEMPDATLATLKIQPSEPRDSAVYFCASSHNNSPLHFGNGTRLTVT.

Comments on this clone: A read error may produce the germline difference seen at one junction end. The chain combines TRBV7-9 with TRBJ1-3; D gene ambiguous. The CDR3 is 12 amino acids. Germline CDR1 and CDR2: SEHNR and FQNEAQ (reference sequence). CDR3 bases: TGTTCCAGCAGCCACCCGTCGGACACCATATATTTT. Protein product: CSSSHPSDTIYF. Full variable domain (rest looked up from reference TRBV7-9 and TRBJ1-3): DTGVSQNPRHKITKRGQNVTFRCDPISEHNRLYWYRQTLGQGPEFLTYFQNEAQLEKSRLLSDRFSAERPKGSFSTLEIQRTEQGDSAMYLCSSSHPSDTIYFGEGSWLTVV.

This chain links TRBV7-2 with TRBJ2-7; 10 bases agree with TRBD2. From germline, CDR1 is SGHTA and CDR2 FQGNSA. The V and J ends lost 2 bases and 6 bases, in that order; junction bases with no gene match: 7. The length of the CDR3 is 15 residues. CDR3 bases: TGTGCCAGCAGCTTACAGGTACTAGCGGGGATCGAGCAGTACTTC. This translates into CASSLQVLAGIEQYF.

This clone turned up a few times. The chain recombines TRBV4-3 with TRBJ2-7; D perhaps matches TRBD1 (6 bases). The germline gives CDR1 LGHNA, CDR2 YSLEER. CDR3 length: 14 residues. The germline V and J ends were trimmed by 3 bases and 0 bases, with 9 bases remaining between them. The CDR3 sequence: CASSQRTDSYEQYF. DNA for the CDR3: TGCGCCAGCAGCCAGCGGACAGACTCCTACGAGCAGTACTTC.

This chain connects TRBV5-6 to TRBJ2-1; TRBD2 agrees at 11 bases. The junction had 12 bases not matched to a gene; V was cut back by 4 bases and J by 0 bases. The V gene's germline CDR1 is SGHDT and CDR2 YYEEEE. The CDR3 is 19 amino acids. CDR3 nucleotide sequence: TGTGCCAGCAGCCTCCTCGGGGTAGCGGGGGGGAGCTCCTACAATGAGCAGTTCTTC. It yields the protein CASSLLGVAGGSSYNEQFF.

The chain uses TRBV9 and TRBJ2-1, with D maybe TRBD1 (6 bases). Germline lookup yields CDR1 SGDLS and CDR2 YYNGEE. The CDR3 has 17 residues. The ends were cut back, 1 base at V and 0 bases at J, with 14 bases in the middle. The CDR3 protein is CASSVTVGAFSYNEQFF. The CDR3 coding sequence is TGTGCCAGCAGCGTAACAGTGGGGGCCTTCTCCTACAATGAGCAGTTCTTC.

The chain has TRBV7-2 and TRBJ2-1; no reliable D call. Germline V lookup: CDR1 SGHTA, CDR2 FQGNSA. The germline V and J ends were trimmed by 1 base and 10 bases, with 5 bases remaining between them. The CDR3 is 11 amino acids. Here the CDR3 reads CASSLGGEQFF. The CDR3 DNA is TGTGCCAGCAGCTTAGGTGGCGAGCAGTTCTTC.